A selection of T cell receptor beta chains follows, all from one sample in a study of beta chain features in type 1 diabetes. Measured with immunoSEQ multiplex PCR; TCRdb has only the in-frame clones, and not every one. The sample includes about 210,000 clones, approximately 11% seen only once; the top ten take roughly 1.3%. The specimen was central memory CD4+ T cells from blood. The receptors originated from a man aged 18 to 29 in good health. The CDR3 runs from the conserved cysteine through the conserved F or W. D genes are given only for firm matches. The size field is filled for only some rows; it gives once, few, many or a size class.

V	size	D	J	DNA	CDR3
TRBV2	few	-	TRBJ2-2	TGTGCCAGCAGTAGACAGGAGGGCACCGGGGAGCTGTTTTTT	CASSRQEGTGELFF
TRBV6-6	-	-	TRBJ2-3	TGTGCCAGCAGTTACTCGAGGGACTCAGGGGGTACGCAGTATTTT	CASSYSRDSGGTQYF
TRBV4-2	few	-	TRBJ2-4	TGTGCCAGCAGCCAAGACGGCCAGGTGAGGGACATTCAGTACTTC	CASSQDGQVRDIQYF
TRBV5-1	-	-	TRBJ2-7	TGCGCCAGCAGCTTGTGGCGGCAGGACGGGGAGCAGTACTTC	CASSLWRQDGEQYF
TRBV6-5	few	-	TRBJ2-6	TGTGCCAGCAGTTACTACGAGACTGGGGCCAACGTCCTGACTTTC	CASSYYETGANVLTF
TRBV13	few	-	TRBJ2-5	TGTGCCAGCAGCTTGGACCGTGGTGGTGGGGAGACCCAGTACTTC	CASSLDRGGGETQYF
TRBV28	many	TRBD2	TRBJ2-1	TGTGCCAGCAGTTTAATGCGCCGACTAGCGGGAGGGTACAATGAGCAGTTCTTC	CASSLMRRLAGGYNEQFF
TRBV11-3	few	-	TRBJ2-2	TGTGCCAGCAGCTCCCTCGGAGCGACGAGGTCCACCGGGGAGCTGTTTTTT	CASSSLGATRSTGELFF
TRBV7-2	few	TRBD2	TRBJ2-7	TGTGCCAGCAGCTTAGCGGGAAGGACTAGCGGGAGCTCCTACGAGCAGTACTTC	CASSLAGRTSGSSYEQYF
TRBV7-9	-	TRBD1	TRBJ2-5	TGTGCCAGCAGCACCGGGGACAGGGGGCACCAAGAGACCCAGTACTTC	CASSTGDRGHQETQYF
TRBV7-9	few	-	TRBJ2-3	TGTGCCAGCAGCCCCCAGGGTGAGACGCAGTATTTT	CASSPQGETQYF
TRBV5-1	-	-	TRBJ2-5	TGCGCCAGCAGCGTAGGGTTCCAAGAGACCCAGTACTTC	CASSVGFQETQYF